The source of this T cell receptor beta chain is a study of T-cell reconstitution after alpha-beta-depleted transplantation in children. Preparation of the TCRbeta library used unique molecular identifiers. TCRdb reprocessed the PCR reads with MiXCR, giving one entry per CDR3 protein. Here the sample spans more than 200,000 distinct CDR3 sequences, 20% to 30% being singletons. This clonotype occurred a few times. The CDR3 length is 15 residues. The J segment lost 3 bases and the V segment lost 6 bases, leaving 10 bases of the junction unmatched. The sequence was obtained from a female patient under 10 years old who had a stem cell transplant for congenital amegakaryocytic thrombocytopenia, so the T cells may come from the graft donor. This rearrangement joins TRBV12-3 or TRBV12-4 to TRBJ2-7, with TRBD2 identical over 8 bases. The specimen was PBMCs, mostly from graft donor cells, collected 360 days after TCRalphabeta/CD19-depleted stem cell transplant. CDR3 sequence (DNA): TGTGCCAGCAGACCGGGACTAGGAGGAGGCTACGAGCAGTACTTC. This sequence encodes CASRPGLGGGYEQYF.